These 14 T cell receptor beta chains were sequenced from one sample in a study of T cell repertoires in cytomegalovirus infection. TCRdb called the reads again in MiXCR, with one record for every CDR3 protein. The sample gives 900,000 to 950,000 distinct CDR3 sequences, around 31% of which show up once; roughly an eighth is in the top ten. These receptors are not linked to any known antigen. Here the sequenced sample was cultured CD8+ T cells from PBMCs, taken from culture after CMV antigen stimulation. Receptors were obtained from a human donor in good health (CMV status not recorded). Some clones in this sample may be carry-over from other donors' samples.

As for this clonotype: The germline gene is not matched at one end of the junction; a read error may be the cause. The chain joins TRBV6-1 to TRBJ1-2; D perhaps matches TRBD1 (6 bases). The CDR3 runs 15 residues. Germline assignment: CDR1 MNHNS and CDR2 SASEGT. CDR3 coding DNA: TGTGCCAACAGTAACTTTTACAGGGATCCGGCTGGCTACACCTTC. Translating gives CANSNFYRDPAGYTF.

The chain uses TRBV19 and TRBJ1-1; TRBD1 aligns across 7 bases. Germline V gives CDR1 LNHDA, CDR2 SQIVND (reference sequence). This CDR3 comprises 14 residues. V shed 0 bases, J shed 6 bases, and the junction held 4 bases outside the gene matches. The CDR3 sequence is CASSIDIGGSEAFF. The CDR3 coding sequence is TGTGCCAGTAGTATAGATATAGGGGGCTCTGAAGCTTTCTTT.

This rearrangement joins TRBV6-2 or TRBV6-3 to TRBJ1-2; 7 bases are shared with TRBD1. The ends lost 6 bases at V and 6 bases at J; junction bases unmatched: 10. Germline V gene data show CDR1 as MNHEY and CDR2 as SVGEGT. CDR3 length equals 14 residues. Here the CDR3 reads CASSPSTGIDGYTF. CDR3 sequence (DNA): TGTGCCAGCAGCCCTTCGACAGGGATAGATGGCTACACCTTC.

This sequence joins TRBV11-2 and TRBJ2-1; 7 nucleotides align to TRBD2. The CDR3 sequence is 15 residues long. Trimming at V came to 2 bases and at J to 7 bases, leaving 8 bases not matched to a gene. The germline gives CDR1 SGHAT, CDR2 FQNNGV. The CDR3 DNA reads as TGTGCCAGCAGCTTACTCTGGGGGGGGGGGAATGAGCAGTTCTTC. Its protein is CASSLLWGGGNEQFF.

This clonotype was counted once. The rearrangement joins TRBV20-1 to TRBJ1-1; 9 nucleotides line up with TRBD1. The CDR3 consists of 17 residues. Germline CDR1 DFQATT, CDR2 SNEGSKA (reference sequence). V lost 0 bases and J lost 0; bases outside the gene matches: 8. This chain's CDR3 is CSARDLTGGMMNTEAFF. The CDR3 coding sequence is TGCAGTGCTAGAGATCTGACAGGGGGGATGATGAACACTGAAGCTTTCTTT.

This chain connects TRBV6-6 to TRBJ1-2; no clear D gene. Germline loops: CDR1 MNHNY, CDR2 SVGAGI (reference sequence). The germline V and J ends were trimmed by 6 bases and 8 bases, with 10 bases remaining between them. The CDR3 contains 11 residues. The CDR3 DNA sequence: TGTGCCAGCAGGTCGGCGCTCGGCTACACCTTC. This translates into CASRSALGYTF.

This clonotype showed up many times. This chain joins TRBV15 and TRBJ2-7, with TRBD2 identical over 7 bases. The ends lost 0 bases at V and 7 bases at J; junction bases unmatched: 9. Per the germline V gene, CDR1 is LNHNV and CDR2 is YYDKDF (reference sequence). CDR3 size: 15 residues. The DNA of the CDR3 is TGTGCCACCAGCAGAGATTTCGGGACTACGAAAGAGCAGTACTTC. Amino acids: CATSRDFGTTKEQYF.

This chain joins TRBV9 and TRBJ2-7; TRBD2 might be the D (5 bases). Per the germline V gene, CDR1 is SGDLS and CDR2 is YYNGEE. The CDR3 totals 15 residues. V was clipped by 4 bases and J by 7 bases, with 21 bases between them. The CDR3 here is CASSPAGADVAEQYF. Here the CDR3 DNA reads TGTGCCAGCAGCCCAGCAGGCGCGGATGTAGCGGAGCAGTACTTC.

With respect to this clonotype: Its ends do not fully match the called genes, so a read error is possible. This chain connects TRBV7-2 to TRBJ1-1; unclear D gene. Germline V gene sequence: CDR1 SGHTA, CDR2 FQGNSA. The CDR3 is 12 residues long. The CDR3 region has the DNA TGTGCCAACAGCCTAGGGTACACTGAAGCTTTCTTT. This translates into CANSLGYTEAFF.

This clonotype came up a few times. The J gene is TRBJ1-1, the V gene TRBV6-2 or TRBV6-3; the D is unclear. CDR3 length: 15 amino acids. Deletions cut 4 bases from V and 1 base from J, with 13 bases between. In germline, CDR1 is MNHEY, CDR2 SVGEGT. CDR3 loop: CASSWPSSTNTEAFF. The CDR3 DNA is TGTGCCAGCAGTTGGCCATCTTCTACGAACACTGAAGCTTTCTTT.

This rearrangement joins TRBV7-3 to TRBJ1-5; 8 nucleotides align to TRBD1. Germline V gene sequence: CDR1 SGHTA, CDR2 FQGTGA. The CDR3 consists of 13 residues. V shed 5 bases and J 7 bases; nucleotides not matched to a gene: 4. The CDR3 region is CASSRQGTQPQHF. In nucleotides, the CDR3 is TGTGCCAGCAGCCGACAGGGGACCCAGCCCCAGCATTTT.

The chain joins TRBV6-5 to TRBJ2-1; 12 nucleotides align to TRBD1. Trimming took 0 bases from V and 4 from J; bases not matched to a gene: 10. The CDR3 consists of 19 residues. Germline CDR1 is MNHEY and CDR2 is SVGAGI. The CDR3 DNA reads TGTGCCAGCAGTTACTCCAGGGACAGGGGGCAACCGTTGTACAATGAGCAGTTCTTC. As protein: CASSYSRDRGQPLYNEQFF.

The CDR3 region is CASSSKIGGYTF. CDR3 DNA: TGTGCCAGCAGTTCCAAGATAGGTGGCTACACCTTC. The V and J genes are TRBV27 and TRBJ1-2, with no clear D. The germline CDR1 and CDR2 sequences are MNHEY and SMNVEV (reference sequence). Trimming removed 4 bases from V and 7 bases from J, with 10 bases in between. The CDR3 covers 12 residues.

CDR3 coding DNA: TGTGCCAGCAGCTCTAGCGGGGGTGATAAATACAATGAGCAGTTCTTC. It translates to CASSSSGGDKYNEQFF. This chain connects TRBV11-3 to TRBJ2-1, with 10 bases matching TRBD2. Per germline, CDR1 SGHNT and CDR2 YENEEA. This CDR3 region has 16 residues. V shed 4 bases and J 4 bases; nucleotides not matched to a gene: 7.